A single sample gave rise to the 21 T cell receptor beta chains below, sequenced in a study of T-cell memory formation after mild COVID-19. TCRdb ran MiXCR on the 5' RACE reads and lists one entry per CDR3 protein. The sample yields roughly 450,000 distinct CDR3 sequences, roughly 18% seen once. Specimen: PBMCs or a T cell subset sorted from them (not recorded which). The source is an adult woman who had mild COVID-19 (a few samples of this study predate the infection). Cell type and time point are not known.

J is TRBJ1-6 and V is TRBV5-1; TRBD1 is a possible D gene (5 bases). The CDR3 length is 18 residues. Germline assignment: CDR1 SGHRS and CDR2 YFSETQ. V lost 0 bases to trimming and J lost 3 bases, with 16 bases between them. CDR3 loop: CASSLANNGQGYNSPLHF. The CDR3 DNA is TGCGCCAGCAGCTTGGCTAATAACGGCCAGGGCTATAATTCACCCCTCCACTTT.

There are a few counts of this clonotype. The chain couples TRBV5-1 to TRBJ2-3; D is undetermined. The CDR3 length is 13 residues. V was shortened by 1 base and J by 5 bases, with 8 bases between the two germline ends. Germline CDR1 SGHRS, CDR2 YFSETQ. CDR3 in DNA: TGCGCCAGCAGCTTGTCTAACGTAGATACGCAGTATTTT. As protein: CASSLSNVDTQYF.

V and J are TRBV7-9 and TRBJ2-7, with 9 bases aligning to TRBD1. Germline-derived CDR1 and CDR2 are SEHNR and FQNEAQ (reference sequence). The trim removed 7 bases at V and 7 bases at J, leaving 11 bases unmatched. CDR3 length equals 14 residues. The chain's CDR3 is CASTPGQGPGEQYF. For the CDR3, the DNA is TGTGCCAGCACGCCGGGACAGGGCCCGGGGGAGCAGTACTTC.

Only a few counts were recorded for this clonotype. The chain couples TRBV12-3 or TRBV12-4 to TRBJ1-2; no reliable D call. The CDR3 contains 13 residues. The germline V and J ends were trimmed by 3 bases and 3 bases, with 8 bases remaining between them. Written as DNA, the CDR3 is TGTGCCAGCAGTTTTGGGGAATACTATGGCTACACCTTC. Protein sequence: CASSFGEYYGYTF.

There are a few counts of this clonotype. The chain carries TRBV4-3 and TRBJ2-7; perhaps D is TRBD1 or TRBD2 (5 bases each). Trimming shortened V by 4 bases and J by 0 bases, and 10 bases separated the two germline ends. The CDR3 runs 14 residues. Germline assignment: CDR1 LGHNA and CDR2 YSLEER. In DNA, the CDR3 is TGCGCCAGCAGCCGGGACGCCTACTCCTACGAGCAGTACTTC. It specifies CASSRDAYSYEQYF.

This clonotype was seen more than once but under ten times. The rearrangement links TRBV20-1 to TRBJ1-5; D is uncertain. The V end lost 4 bases, the J end lost 0 bases, and 13 bases lay between the germline ends. From germline, CDR1 is DFQATT and CDR2 SNEGSKA (reference sequence). This CDR3 is 15 amino acids long. CDR3 in DNA: TGCAGTGCTAATCAAAGGTTGGGTAGCAATCAGCCCCAGCATTTT. Amino acid sequence: CSANQRLGSNQPQHF.

This chain uses TRBV9 with TRBJ2-7; TRBD2 aligns across 7 bases. Per the germline V gene, CDR1 is SGDLS and CDR2 is YYNGEE. The CDR3 is made up of 15 amino acids. The J segment lost 0 bases and the V segment lost 2 bases, leaving 5 bases of the junction unmatched. The CDR3 sequence: CASSVSGGSSYEQYF. DNA for the CDR3: TGTGCCAGCAGCGTCTCCGGGGGGAGCTCCTACGAGCAGTACTTC.

Only a few counts were recorded for this clonotype. The V and J genes are TRBV7-9 and TRBJ2-1; D ambiguous. This CDR3 has 15 amino acids. V was cut by 1 base and J by 9 bases, with 16 bases left in between. Germline loops: CDR1 SEHNR, CDR2 FQNEAQ (reference sequence). CDR3 in DNA: TGTGCCAGCAGCTTAGTCTCGCGCCCCCGACGTGAGCAGTTCTTC. Amino acid sequence: CASSLVSRPRREQFF.

This clonotype was counted between two and nine times. This chain joins TRBV4-1 and TRBJ2-5, with D possibly being TRBD2 (6 bases). This CDR3 region has 15 residues. Germline CDR1 is MGHRA and CDR2 is YSYEKL. The V end was cut by 5 bases, the J end by 5 bases, with 18 bases between. The CDR3 protein is CASSVRTTGTETQYF. As DNA, the CDR3 is TGCGCCAGCAGCGTAAGGACTACGGGCACGGAGACCCAGTACTTC.

The rearrangement joins TRBV29-1 to TRBJ2-7; 9 nucleotides agree with TRBD1. CDR3 length: 14 amino acids. With V trimmed by 3 bases and J by 2 bases, 5 bases remained unmatched. Germline lookup yields CDR1 SQVTM and CDR2 ANQGSEA. CDR3 protein: CSVDEGQGTYEQYF. CDR3 in DNA: TGCAGCGTTGACGAGGGACAGGGCACCTACGAGCAGTACTTC.

V usage is TRBV30 and J usage is TRBJ2-3, with D possibly being TRBD2 (5 bases). Trimming shortened V by 2 bases and J by 0 bases, and 9 bases separated the two germline ends. The CDR3 covers 14 residues. The germline V gene has CDR1 GTSNPN and CDR2 SVGIG (reference sequence). CDR3: CAWSPLASTDTQYF. CDR3 bases: TGTGCCTGGAGTCCCCTAGCTAGCACAGATACGCAGTATTTT.

This clonotype was counted only a few times. The rearrangement uses TRBV20-1 and TRBJ2-7; 10 bases map to TRBD2. V gave up 3 bases and J gave up 7 bases; unmatched junction bases: 12. CDR3 length: 15 residues. Germline V gene lookup returns CDR1 DFQATT and CDR2 SNEGSKA (reference sequence). DNA for the CDR3: TGCAGTGCTAGCACCAGCGGGGGGGTGAACGGAGAGCAGTACTTC. It translates to CSASTSGGVNGEQYF.

Ten or more counts support this clonotype. The rearrangement uses TRBV7-8 and TRBJ2-1, with 14 bases identical to TRBD2. V shed 5 bases, J shed 7 bases, and the junction held 4 bases outside the gene matches. The CDR3 spans 15 residues. Looked up from germline, CDR1 is SGHVS and CDR2 is FQNEAQ. The CDR3 region is CASSRLAGGLNEQFF. CDR3 bases: TGTGCCAGCAGCAGACTAGCGGGGGGGTTGAATGAGCAGTTCTTC.

This clonotype turned up a few times. The V gene is TRBV19, the J gene TRBJ2-1; 8 bases are a match to TRBD2. The germline gives CDR1 LNHDA, CDR2 SQIVND (reference sequence). The CDR3 consists of 15 residues. After removal of 5 bases from V and 8 bases from J, the junction contained 11 bases not matched to a gene. The CDR3 DNA is TGTGCCAGTAGTGCCGGGAGCGGGAGTAGCGATGAGCAGTTCTTC. It codes for CASSAGSGSSDEQFF.

This clonotype has just a few counts. The chain carries TRBV10-2 and TRBJ1-2; the D gene is possibly TRBD1 (5 bases). CDR3 length: 12 amino acids. V lost 6 bases and J lost 4, with 9 bases in between. Germline V gene data show CDR1 as WSHSY and CDR2 as SAAADI. The CDR3 sequence is CASRQDAYGYTF. CDR3 coding DNA: TGCGCCAGCAGACAGGACGCCTATGGCTACACCTTC.

This chain links TRBV5-6 with TRBJ1-4, with a possible D match to TRBD1 (6 bases). There are 17 residues in the CDR3. Trimming cost V 7 bases and J 0 bases, with 19 bases left between them. CDR1 and CDR2 from the germline V gene are SGHDT and YYEEEE. CDR3 in DNA: TGTGCCAGCGAAATTTATGGACAGTTTGCAACTAATGAAAAACTGTTTTTT. It encodes CASEIYGQFATNEKLFF.

This clonotype turned up a few times. The chain recombines TRBV6-1 with TRBJ1-2; TRBD1 aligns across 11 bases. V lost 6 bases to trimming and J lost 4 bases; unmatched junction nucleotides: 4. CDR3 length equals 14 residues. CDR1 is MNHNS and CDR2 is SASEGT in the germline V gene. The CDR3: CASRGQGASYGYTF. CDR3 nucleotides: TGTGCCAGCAGAGGACAGGGGGCGTCCTATGGCTACACCTTC.

The sample holds many counts of this clonotype. The J gene is TRBJ2-1, the V gene TRBV24-1; D uncertain. V lost 3 bases and J lost 0, with 14 bases in between. CDR1 is KGHDR, CDR2 SFDVKD, per germline. The CDR3 runs to 17 residues. CDR3 in amino acids: CATSDPLAGYSYNEQFF. The CDR3 DNA follows: TGTGCCACCAGTGATCCCCTGGCCGGCTACTCCTACAATGAGCAGTTCTTC.

In its sample, this clonotype was seen a few times. The chain couples TRBV20-1 to TRBJ1-6, with 10 bases that match TRBD1. CDR3 size: 16 residues. V trimming: 3 bases; J trimming: 9 bases; junction bases outside the gene matches: 11. CDR1 is DFQATT, CDR2 SNEGSKA, per germline (reference sequence). The CDR3 DNA reads TGCAGTGCTAGGCCCGGGACAGGGGCCTTGGGTTCACCCCTCCACTTT. Translation: CSARPGTGALGSPLHF.

This chain connects TRBV27 to TRBJ2-5; a weak D match, TRBD1 (5 bases). V lost 3 bases to trimming and J lost 4 bases, with 12 bases between them. CDR1 and CDR2 from the germline V gene are MNHEY and SMNVEV (reference sequence). The CDR3 extends over 14 amino acids. CDR3 loop: CASSLVPGIETQYF. CDR3 nucleotides: TGTGCCAGCAGTTTGGTCCCAGGGATAGAGACCCAGTACTTC.

The CDR3 nucleotides are TGCGCCAGCAGTACGGCAAGGGGGGGGGCCGGTGAGCAGTTCTTC. Protein sequence: CASSTARGGAGEQFF. The chain uses TRBV10-2 and TRBJ2-1; a weak D match, TRBD2 (7 bases). This CDR3 is built from 15 residues. The germline gives CDR1 WSHSY, CDR2 SAAADI. Between the trimmed V and J ends, which lost 5 bases and 9 bases, there was a span of 20 bases.